This T cell receptor (beta chain) was found in a study of vaccination effects on CD4 cells after COVID-19. Overall study context: Relative to the second dose, post-vaccine samples were obtained a median of 72 days later.

On this clone itself: Its antigen is not identified.

Pools of viral peptides were used by the ViraFEST assay to expand antigen-specific CD4+ T cells ahead of sequencing. Having been cultured for roughly 9 days, the cells underwent CD4+ T cell isolation. Participants got two doses of BNT162b2 or mRNA-1273 vaccine. Nobody among the vaccine recipients had prior SARS-CoV-2 infection (nucleocapsid antibodies were negative). Two million PBMC were placed in each well, which was supplemented with 10 IU/ml IL-2 and approximately 9.2 ug/ml peptides. IL-2 medium took the place of half the medium on both days 3 and 7. Using immunoSEQ multiplex PCR, the repertoire was profiled, and TCRdb retains in-frame clones only, with some absent. The sample has roughly 24,000 clones, 75% to 80% seen once. Sequences were derived from CD4+ T cells from PBMCs cultured with SARS-CoV-2 spike peptides, sampled after COVID-19 vaccination. The origin of this receptor is a human donor who received a COVID-19 vaccine. Some clones in this sample may be carry-over from other donors' samples.

CDR3 sequence (DNA): TGTGCCAGCAGCCTGGGGGGAATTTGGCTAGCGGGGGGGGACAGGTTTCGTGAGCAGTTCTTC. This codes for CASSLGGIWLAGGDRFREQFF. The chain recombines TRBV6-2 or TRBV6-3 with TRBJ2-1, with 12 bases aligning to TRBD2. This CDR3 spans 21 amino acids. CDR1 and CDR2 (germline): MNHEY, SVGEGT. V dropped 6 bases and J dropped 9; count of bases not matched to a gene: 27.